Below, one T cell receptor (beta chain) is given with its context. The sample originates from a study of blood T cell repertoires in COVID-19. Background on the study: Acute-phase and convalescent COVID-19 samples originated in the United States, Italy and Spain.

CDR3 length: 16 amino acids. J lost 2 bases, V lost 4 bases, and 7 bases had no gene match. Germline loops: CDR1 MNHEY, CDR2 SVGAGI. In the original analysis: Estimation of nucleated cell counts relied on the amplification of reference gene primers. Libraries were prepared by immunoSEQ multiplex PCR; TCRdb keeps only in-frame clonotypes and omits some of them. The V and J calls and the clone size are those of that table, but D and trimming were determined from the DNA. The table has roughly 120,000 clones, 90% seen once. The specimen was peripheral blood. This sequence originates from a human donor with active COVID-19. The donor label of this sample is uncertain. The rearrangement joins TRBV6-5 to TRBJ2-7, with 11 bases lining up with TRBD2. CDR3 region: CASSFRLAGGPYEQYF. In DNA, the CDR3 is TGTGCCAGCAGTTTCCGATTAGCGGGGGGGCCCTACGAGCAGTACTTC.